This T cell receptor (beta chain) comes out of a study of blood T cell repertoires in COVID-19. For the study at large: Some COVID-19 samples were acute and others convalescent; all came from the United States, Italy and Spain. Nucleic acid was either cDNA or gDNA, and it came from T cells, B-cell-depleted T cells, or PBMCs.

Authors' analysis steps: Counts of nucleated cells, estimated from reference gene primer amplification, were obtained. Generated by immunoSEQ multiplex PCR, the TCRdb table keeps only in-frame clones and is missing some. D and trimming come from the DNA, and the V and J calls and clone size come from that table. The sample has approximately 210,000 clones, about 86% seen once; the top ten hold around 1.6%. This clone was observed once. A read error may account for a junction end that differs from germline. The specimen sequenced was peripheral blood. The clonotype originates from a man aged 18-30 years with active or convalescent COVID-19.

The CDR3 protein is CASSHKRDIDETQYF. CDR3 DNA: TGTGCTAGCAGCCATAAGAGGGACATAGATGAGACCCAGTACTTC. The V and J genes are TRBV7-7 and TRBJ2-5, with D possibly TRBD1 on 6 matching bases. Germline loops: CDR1 SSHAT, CDR2 FNYEAQ (reference sequence). This CDR3 has 15 residues.